The entry below describes one T cell receptor (beta chain). Its antigen is still unknown. This record belongs to a study of shared clonotypes between healthy human individuals. General observations from the study: The researchers took only blood, and tissue repertoires probably look different.

The CDR3 contains 14 residues. Germline V lookup: CDR1 PRHDT, CDR2 FYEKMQ (reference sequence). Trimming pared 5 bases from V and 6 bases from J, leaving 14 bases between. A deep-level run was used for the assay. Per the study methods: Filtering differed because ImmunoSEQ produced junction-only sequences that carried no quality scores. The table came from immunoSEQ multiplex PCR; TCRdb's copy has only in-frame clones and leaves some out. Clone size and V and J calls were adopted from that table, with D and trimming inferred from the DNA. The top ten clones hold approximately 0.4% of a sample with 1,500,000 or so clones, 98% of them seen once.

The J gene is TRBJ2-1, the V gene TRBV13; D remains unclear. The sequence was obtained from a man between 25 and 39 years old in good health. The sample consisted of naive CD4+ T cells sorted from blood. Subset described: CD45RA+ positively selected. The DNA of the CDR3 is TGTGCCAGCAGCCTTCGACACGGAACCAATGAGCAGTTCTTC. This codes for CASSLRHGTNEQFF.